The 27 T cell receptor beta chains below come from one sample, sequenced in a study of CD8+CD57+ T cells in acquired aplastic anemia. The template used for profiling TCR beta VDJ and CDR3 was genomic DNA. TCRdb independently ran MiXCR on the reads; one entry per CDR3 protein. The sample carries some 140,000 distinct CDR3 sequences, 52% recorded once. All sequencing subjects had displayed CD8+CD57+ cell expansion on flow cytometry. Specimen: sorted CD4+, CD8+, or CD8+CD57+ T cells (not recorded which) from PBMCs. The receptor source for this set is a human donor with aplastic anemia.

This clonotype was seen only a few times. The chain employs TRBV15 and TRBJ2-5; D may correspond to TRBD1 or TRBD2 (6 bases each). Germline V lookup: CDR1 LNHNV, CDR2 YYDKDF (reference sequence). Trimming stripped 0 bases from V and 5 bases from J, with 13 bases between. The length of the CDR3 is 15 residues. This chain's CDR3 is CATSRESTGRETQYF. The CDR3 region has the DNA TGTGCCACCAGCAGAGAAAGCACAGGGAGGGAGACCCAGTACTTC.

The chain joins TRBV10-3 to TRBJ1-6; 7 bases agree with TRBD1. The V and J ends lost 6 bases and 0 bases, in that order; junction bases with no gene match: 8. In germline, CDR1 is ENHRY, CDR2 SYGVKD. The CDR3 has 17 residues. CDR3 bases: TGTGCCATCAGGGCGGACAGGCCGAGCTCCTATAATTCACCCCTCCACTTT. This gives the protein CAIRADRPSSYNSPLHF.

This clonotype was observed at least ten times. The V call is TRBV4-2, the J call TRBJ2-5; D may correspond to TRBD1 or TRBD2 (6 bases each). The CDR3 is 15 amino acids. The germline V and J ends were trimmed by 0 bases and 5 bases, with 13 bases remaining between them. Germline assignment: CDR1 LGHNA and CDR2 YNFKEQ. CDR3 amino acids: CASSQDNGGGETQYF. The CDR3 region has the DNA TGTGCCAGCAGCCAAGATAACGGGGGCGGGGAGACCCAGTACTTC.

CDR3 sequence (DNA): TGTGCCAGCAGCTATTCGGGGGGCGCGGAGACCCAGTACTTC. This sequence encodes CASSYSGGAETQYF. The chain joins TRBV7-9 to TRBJ2-5; a possible D gene is TRBD2 (7 bases). Germline V CDR1 and CDR2: SEHNR, FQNEAQ (reference sequence). Trimming cost V 4 bases and J 5 bases, with 14 bases left between them. The CDR3 runs to 14 residues.

This clonotype occurred many times. This chain joins TRBV11-2 and TRBJ1-1; TRBD1 aligns across 8 bases. The germline V gene encodes CDR1 SGHAT and CDR2 FQNNGV. With V trimmed by 5 bases and J by 0 bases, 8 bases remained unmatched. CDR3 length: 16 amino acids. CDR3 residues: CASSPTRTGMNTEAFF. In DNA, the CDR3 is TGTGCCAGCAGCCCTACGAGGACAGGGATGAACACTGAAGCTTTCTTT.

The chain employs TRBV24-1 and TRBJ2-1; 9 nucleotides line up with TRBD1. The junction had 3 bases not matched to a gene; V was cut back by 5 bases and J by 5 bases. The CDR3 extends over 14 amino acids. Germline CDR1 KGHDR, CDR2 SFDVKD. The CDR3 spells CATSAGQGNNEQFF. As DNA, the CDR3 is TGTGCCACCAGTGCGGGACAGGGTAACAATGAGCAGTTCTTC.

V gene TRBV9 combines with J gene TRBJ1-1; a possible D gene is TRBD1 (6 bases). The CDR3 is made up of 18 amino acids. The V gene lost 0 bases and the J gene lost 0 bases, with 18 bases spanning the gap. Germline values: CDR1 SGDLS, CDR2 YYNGEE. This CDR3 is CASSVGSGVSRLNTEAFF. In DNA, the CDR3 is TGTGCCAGCAGCGTAGGTTCAGGGGTGTCCCGTTTGAACACTGAAGCTTTCTTT.

A remark on this clonotype: This sequence may be a read error, since a much larger clone differs from it by one base. The chain recombines TRBV4-1 with TRBJ1-4, with a tentative D call TRBD1 (6 bases). Germline V gives CDR1 MGHRA, CDR2 YSYEKL. The CDR3 extends over 15 amino acids. The CDR3 sequence: CASSQDEGQSEELFF. CDR3 nucleotide sequence: TGCGCCAGCAGCCAAGATGAAGGACAGTCTGAAGAACTGTTTTTT.

V gene TRBV25-1 combines with J gene TRBJ2-1; D perhaps matches TRBD1 (6 bases). The CDR3 is made up of 16 amino acids. V was trimmed by 3 bases and J by 2 bases, leaving 14 bases between them. Germline-derived CDR1 and CDR2 are MGHDK and SYGVNS. DNA for the CDR3: TGTGCCAGCAGTGACCCAGGGGCAGGTACCTACAATGAGCAGTTCTTC. Amino acid sequence: CASSDPGAGTYNEQFF.

This clonotype was found a few times. This chain uses TRBV10-3 with TRBJ2-7, with 7 positions matching TRBD1. With V trimmed by 7 bases and J by 2 bases, 8 bases remained unmatched. CDR1 and CDR2 (germline): ENHRY, SYGVKD. The CDR3 is 14 amino acids. In DNA form, the CDR3 reads TGTGCCATCACCGAGACAGGGACCACCTACGAGCAGTACTTC. The encoded protein is CAITETGTTYEQYF.

The gene calls are TRBV7-2 and TRBJ2-2, with D unclear. The V gene lost 2 bases and the J gene lost 9 bases, with 4 bases spanning the gap. The CDR3 totals 11 residues. Germline V gene data show CDR1 as SGHTA and CDR2 as FQGNSA. The chain's CDR3 is CASSLKRELFF. As DNA, the CDR3 is TGTGCCAGCAGCTTAAAGCGGGAGCTGTTTTTT.

This chain links TRBV6-1 with TRBJ2-3; D possibly corresponds to TRBD2 (7 bases). V gave up 7 bases and J gave up 9 bases, with 17 bases separating them. The CDR3 spans 13 residues. Per the germline V gene, CDR1 is MNHNS and CDR2 is SASEGT. DNA for the CDR3: TGTGCCAGCACCACACCCGGCGGGGGCACGCAGTATTTT. Amino acid sequence: CASTTPGGGTQYF.

The genes are TRBV2 and TRBJ2-7, with unresolved D. Trimming took 4 bases from V and 2 from J, leaving 9 bases between them. The length of the CDR3 is 13 residues. Germline assignment: CDR1 SNHLY and CDR2 FYNNEI. As DNA, the CDR3 is TGTGCCAGCAGTGGGTTGCTTGCCTACGAGCAGTACTTC. This encodes CASSGLLAYEQYF.

The rearrangement links TRBV20-1 to TRBJ2-2, with a weak D call TRBD1 (5 bases). This CDR3 is 13 amino acids long. Germline CDR1 is DFQATT and CDR2 is SNEGSKA (reference sequence). The V end was cut by 3 bases, the J end by 5 bases, with 10 bases between. This CDR3 is CSASGQNTGELFF. In DNA, the CDR3 is TGCAGTGCTAGTGGACAAAATACCGGGGAGCTGTTTTTT.

The J gene is TRBJ1-2, the V gene TRBV7-6; 7 bases map to TRBD1. Germline values: CDR1 SGHVS, CDR2 FNYEAQ. The J segment lost 3 bases and the V segment lost 5 bases, leaving 6 bases of the junction unmatched. There are 14 residues in the CDR3. The CDR3 spells CASSRGQNHYGYTF. The DNA for the CDR3 is TGTGCCAGCAGCAGGGGACAGAACCACTATGGCTACACCTTC.

This sequence joins TRBV9 and TRBJ1-6, with TRBD1 matching over 7 bases. The V gene end was trimmed by 2 bases and the J gene end by 6 bases; junction bases not matched to a gene: 5. The CDR3 is 15 amino acids. CDR1 and CDR2 from the germline V gene are SGDLS and YYNGEE. The CDR3 spells CASSVGTETNSPLHF. The CDR3 nucleotides read TGTGCCAGCAGCGTGGGGACAGAGACTAATTCACCCCTCCACTTT.

This clonotype was seen only a few times. Just one base apart from a much larger clone, this may be a read error. This rearrangement joins TRBV6-4 to TRBJ1-2; D is unclear. Trimming left V 7 bases short and J 4 bases short, with 19 bases between. Germline-derived CDR1 and CDR2 are MRHNA and SNTAGT. This CDR3 contains 15 residues. This chain's CDR3 is CASTLTEGSIYGYTF. CDR3 DNA sequence: TGTGCCAGCACCCTGACGGAGGGATCTATCTATGGCTACACCTTC.

The rearrangement links TRBV7-2 to TRBJ1-3; TRBD1 matches 7 bases. V was pared by 6 bases and J by 4 bases, with 3 bases of the junction left unmatched. This CDR3 has 13 residues. Germline CDR1 reads SGHTA; CDR2 reads FQGNSA. Here the CDR3 DNA reads TGTGCCAGCAGTTTGGACAGGGGAAACACCATATATTTT. Its translation is CASSLDRGNTIYF.

This clonotype was observed at least ten times. The CDR3 coding sequence is TGTGCCAGCAGCTTGCGGGGGGCTAGGTATGGCTACACCTTC. Translated, it gives CASSLRGARYGYTF. The rearrangement joins TRBV5-6 to TRBJ1-2; perhaps TRBD1 as D (6 bases). This CDR3 spans 14 amino acids. Trimming stripped 1 base from V and 5 bases from J, with 12 bases between. The germline gives CDR1 SGHDT, CDR2 YYEEEE.

This chain joins TRBV4-1 and TRBJ1-2; 11 bases align to TRBD1. Germline loops: CDR1 MGHRA, CDR2 YSYEKL. This CDR3 contains 15 residues. The J segment lost 4 bases and the V segment lost 0 bases, leaving 1 base of the junction unmatched. CDR3 sequence (DNA): TGCGCCAGCAGCCAAGAGGGACAGGGGGTCTATGGCTACACCTTC. Protein product: CASSQEGQGVYGYTF.

The chain links TRBV5-1 to TRBJ1-6; D is uncertain. V lost 4 bases and J lost 10, with 12 bases in between. The CDR3 spans 13 residues. The germline V gene encodes CDR1 SGHRS and CDR2 YFSETQ. Here the CDR3 DNA reads TGCGCCAGCAGCGGGATATTGGGATCACCCCTCCACTTT. This gives the protein CASSGILGSPLHF.

In its sample, this clonotype was seen a few times. The CDR3 spells CASSEGAGGGGSTDTQYF. The CDR3 coding sequence is TGTGCCAGCAGTGAAGGGGCTGGGGGGGGGGGTAGCACAGATACGCAGTATTTT. The V gene is TRBV6-1, the J gene TRBJ2-3, with TRBD2 matching 7 bases. The germline V gene encodes CDR1 MNHNS and CDR2 SASEGT. The junction had 10 bases not matched to a gene; V was cut back by 1 base and J by 0 bases. CDR3 size: 18 residues.

As regards this clonotype: The junction departs from germline at one end; a sequencing error may be responsible. This chain uses TRBV24-1 with TRBJ1-1; a weak D match, TRBD1 (6 bases). From germline, CDR1 is KGHDR and CDR2 SFDVKD. The CDR3 covers 14 residues. For the CDR3, the DNA is TGTGCCAGCAGTTATCCCGGGACATCACGCGAAGCTTTCTTT. Translated, it gives CASSYPGTSREAFF.

This clonotype was seen many times. V is TRBV6-4 and J is TRBJ2-2, with D perhaps matching TRBD1 (5 bases). Germline V CDR1 and CDR2: MRHNA, SNTAGT. Trimming left V 0 bases short and J 4 bases short, with 9 bases between. This CDR3 is 15 amino acids long. The CDR3 DNA is TGTGCCAGCAGTGACTCCGCAGGGTCCACCGGGGAGCTGTTTTTT. It is translated as CASSDSAGSTGELFF.

On this clonotype itself: A junction boundary mismatches the germline segment, possibly from a read error. This chain joins TRBV29-1 and TRBJ2-6; TRBD1 matches 9 bases. Germline V gives CDR1 SQVTM, CDR2 ANQGSEA. The CDR3 contains 11 residues. DNA for the CDR3: TGCAGCGCACGACAGGGGGACACTGAAGCTTTC. It codes for CSARQGDTEAF.

This clonotype was seen repeatedly, ten times or more. V gene TRBV11-2 combines with J gene TRBJ2-3; no reliable D call. Germline CDR1 is SGHAT and CDR2 is FQNNGV. The CDR3 length is 14 residues. The V end was cut by 0 bases, the J end by 4 bases, with 8 bases between. The CDR3 sequence is CASSLDSVADTQYF. The CDR3 coding sequence is TGTGCCAGCAGCTTAGATTCGGTAGCAGATACGCAGTATTTT.

There are many counts of this clonotype. The chain employs TRBV3-1 and TRBJ1-2, with D possibly matching TRBD1 (5 bases). The CDR3 covers 18 residues. Germline values: CDR1 LGHDT, CDR2 YNNKEL (reference sequence). V dropped 4 bases and J dropped 7 bases, with 28 bases sitting between them. Here the CDR3 DNA reads TGTGCCAGCAGCCCGAATCGGCCAGAAACAGAGGGGAGAGTTGGCTACACCTTC. Its protein is CASSPNRPETEGRVGYTF. Using reference TRBV3-1 and TRBJ1-2 for the parts outside the CDR3, the full variable domain is DTAVSQTPKYLVTQMGNDKSIKCEQNLGHDTMYWYKQDSKKFLKIMFSYNNKELIINETVPNRFSPKSPDKAHLNLHINSLELGDSAVYFCASSPNRPETEGRVGYTFGSGTRLTVV.